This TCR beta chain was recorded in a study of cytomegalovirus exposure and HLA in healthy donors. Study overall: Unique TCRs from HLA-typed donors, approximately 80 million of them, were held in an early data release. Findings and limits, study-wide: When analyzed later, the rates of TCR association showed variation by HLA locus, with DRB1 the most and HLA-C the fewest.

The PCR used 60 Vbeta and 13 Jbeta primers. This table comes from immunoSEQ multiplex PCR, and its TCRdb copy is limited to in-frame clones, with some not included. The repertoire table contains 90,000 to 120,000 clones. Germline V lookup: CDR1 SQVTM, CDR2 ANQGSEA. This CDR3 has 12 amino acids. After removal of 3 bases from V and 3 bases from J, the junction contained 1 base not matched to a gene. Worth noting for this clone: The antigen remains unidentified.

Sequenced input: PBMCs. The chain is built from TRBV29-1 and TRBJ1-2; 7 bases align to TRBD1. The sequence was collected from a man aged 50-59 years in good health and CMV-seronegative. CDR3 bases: TGCAGCGTTGAGGGGACAGACTATGGCTACACCTTC. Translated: CSVEGTDYGYTF.